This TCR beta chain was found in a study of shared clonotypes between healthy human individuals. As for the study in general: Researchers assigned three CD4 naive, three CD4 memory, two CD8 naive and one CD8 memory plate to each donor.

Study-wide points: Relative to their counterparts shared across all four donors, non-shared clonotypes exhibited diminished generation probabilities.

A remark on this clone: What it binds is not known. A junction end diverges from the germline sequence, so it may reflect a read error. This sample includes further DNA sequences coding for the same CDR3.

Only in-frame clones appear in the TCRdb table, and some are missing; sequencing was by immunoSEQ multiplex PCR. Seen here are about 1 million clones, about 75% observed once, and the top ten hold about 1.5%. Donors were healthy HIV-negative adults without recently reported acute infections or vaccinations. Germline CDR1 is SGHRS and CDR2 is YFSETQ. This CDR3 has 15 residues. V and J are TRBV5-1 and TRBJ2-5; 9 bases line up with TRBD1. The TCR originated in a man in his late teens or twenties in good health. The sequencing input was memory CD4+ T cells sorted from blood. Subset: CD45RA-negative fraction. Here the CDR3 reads CASRPKTGGGETQYF. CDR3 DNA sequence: TGTGCCAGCAGGCCCAAGACAGGGGGAGGGGAGACCCAGTACTTC. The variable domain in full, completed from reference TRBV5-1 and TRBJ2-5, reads KAGVTQTPRYLIKTRGQQVTLSCSPISGHRSVSWYQQTPGQGLQFLFEYFSETQRNKGNFPGRFSGRQFSNSRSEMNVSTLELGDSALYLCASRPKTGGGETQYFGPGTRLLVL.